This T cell receptor (beta chain) was found in a study of T cell responses to AZD1222 COVID-19 vaccine. Study results and limitations: Clonal diversity was possibly underestimated, and the donors were mostly white British, with more females. Spike-specific TCRs gained breadth and depth after people received two AZD1222 doses. Researchers report vaccine-associated CD4 TCRs spanning spike, with dominance at 160-218 and 743-854.

This CDR3 spans 14 amino acids. The ends were cut back, 5 bases at V and 3 bases at J, with 14 bases in the middle. Germline lookup yields CDR1 SEHNR and CDR2 FQNEAQ (reference sequence). The table came from immunoSEQ multiplex PCR; TCRdb's copy has only in-frame clones and leaves some out. The profile covers roughly 150,000 clones, with approximately 90% appearing a single time and 5.5% to 8% taken by the ten largest. About this clone: Its antigen remains unidentified.

This receptor was obtained from an adult who had recovered from COVID-19. The chain employs TRBV7-9 and TRBJ2-7; maybe TRBD2 (6 bases). Source: peripheral blood, taken after recovery from COVID-19. The CDR3 loop reads CASSPEGGDYEQYF. The DNA for the CDR3 is TGTGCCAGCAGCCCGGAGGGTGGCGACTACGAGCAGTACTTC.